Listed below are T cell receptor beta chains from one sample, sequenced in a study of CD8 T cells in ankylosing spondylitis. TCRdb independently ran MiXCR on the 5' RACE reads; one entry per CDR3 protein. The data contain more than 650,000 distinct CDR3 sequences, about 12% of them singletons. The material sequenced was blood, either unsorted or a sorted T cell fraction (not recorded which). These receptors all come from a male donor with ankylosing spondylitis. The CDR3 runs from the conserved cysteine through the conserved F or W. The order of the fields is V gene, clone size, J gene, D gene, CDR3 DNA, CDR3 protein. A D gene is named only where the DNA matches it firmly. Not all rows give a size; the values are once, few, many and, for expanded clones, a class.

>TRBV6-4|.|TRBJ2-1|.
TGTGCCAGCAGTGACTTGAAGGGGAGTGAGCAGTTCTTC
CASSDLKGSEQFF
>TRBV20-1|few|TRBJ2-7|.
TGCAGTGCTCCTACGAGAAGTTACGAGCAGTACTTC
CSAPTRSYEQYF
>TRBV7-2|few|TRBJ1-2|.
TGTGCCAGCAGTCCCCAGTGGACAGTCCTGCGGGGCTACACCTTC
CASSPQWTVLRGYTF
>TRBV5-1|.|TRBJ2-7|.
TGCGCCAGCAGCAACCTCCCCAGGGAATACGAGCAGTACTTC
CASSNLPREYEQYF
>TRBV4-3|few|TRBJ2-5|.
TGCGCCAGCAGCCATTCAGGGGAAGAGACCCAGTACTTC
CASSHSGEETQYF
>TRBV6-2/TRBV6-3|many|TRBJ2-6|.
TGTGCCAGCCGGAGCTCTGGGGCCAACGTCCTGACTTTC
CASRSSGANVLTF
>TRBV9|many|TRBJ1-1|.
TGTGCCAGCAGCCCCCTTACTCGGGGCACTGAAGCTTTCTTT
CASSPLTRGTEAFF
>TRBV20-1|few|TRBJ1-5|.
TGCAGTGCGGCTCCGGGCCCCAATCAGCCCCAGCATTTT
CSAAPGPNQPQHF
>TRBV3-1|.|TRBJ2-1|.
TGTGCCAGCCATTTTACCGGGACCGTCTGCGATGAGCAGTTCTTC
CASHFTGTVCDEQFF
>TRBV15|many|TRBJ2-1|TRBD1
TGTGCCACCAGCAGTAGACAGGGCTCCTACAATGAGCAGTTCTTC
CATSSRQGSYNEQFF
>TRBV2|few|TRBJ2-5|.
TGTGCCAGCAGTGCGGGGAAATTCGGGGGAGAGACCCAGTACTTC
CASSAGKFGGETQYF
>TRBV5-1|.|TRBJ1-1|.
TGCGCCCTGCAGACCCGAGGGTTGAACACTGAAGCTTTCTTT
CALQTRGLNTEAFF
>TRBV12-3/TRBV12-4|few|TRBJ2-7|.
TGTGCCAGCAGTACGGGGGACAGCACCTACGAGCAGTACTTC
CASSTGDSTYEQYF
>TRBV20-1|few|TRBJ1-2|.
TGCAGTGCTAGAAGGGGGACCTACTATGGCTACACCTTC
CSARRGTYYGYTF
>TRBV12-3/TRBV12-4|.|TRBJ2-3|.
TGTGCCACCTCGATCACGGGTCCAGATACGCAGTATTTT
CATSITGPDTQYF
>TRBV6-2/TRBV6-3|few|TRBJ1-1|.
TGTGCCAGCAGCCGAGGAGTAGGTATGAAGCCGGCTGAAGCTTTCTTT
CASSRGVGMKPAEAFF
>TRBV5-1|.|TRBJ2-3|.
TGCGCCAGCAGCTTGGTGGGGCTCTACACAGATACGCAGTATTTT
CASSLVGLYTDTQYF
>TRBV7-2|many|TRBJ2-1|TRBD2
TGTGCCAGCAGCTTAGCATTTGCGGGGGACTCCTACAATGAGCAGTTCTTC
CASSLAFAGDSYNEQFF
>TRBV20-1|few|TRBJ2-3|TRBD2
TGCAGTGCTCACACAAGCGGGGGCCTCACAGATACGCAGTATTTT
CSAHTSGGLTDTQYF
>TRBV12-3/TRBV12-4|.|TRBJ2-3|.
TGTGCCAGCACTTATGGACGGACTTGGGGAGATACGCAGTATTTT
CASTYGRTWGDTQYF
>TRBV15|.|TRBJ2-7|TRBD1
TGTACCACCAGCAGATCTCCGACAGGGACGTACGAGCAGTACTTC
CTTSRSPTGTYEQYF
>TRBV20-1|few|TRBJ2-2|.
TGCAGTGCTAGTGGGGTGGGGGGAAGCACCGGGGAGCTGTTTTTT
CSASGVGGSTGELFF
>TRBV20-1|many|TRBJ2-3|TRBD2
TGCAGTCCCGGACTAGCGGGTTCAGATACGCAGTATTTT
CSPGLAGSDTQYF
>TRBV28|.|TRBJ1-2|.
TGTGCCAGCACAATCAGGGCGGGTATTTATGGCTACACCTTC
CASTIRAGIYGYTF
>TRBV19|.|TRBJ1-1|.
TGTGCCAGTAGTAGCGTTGGCGCGACAGGCGAAGCTTTCTTT
CASSSVGATGEAFF
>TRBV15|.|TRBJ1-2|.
TGTGCCACCAGGCGGTCGGGGGGAGCTAACTATGGCTACACCTTC
CATRRSGGANYGYTF